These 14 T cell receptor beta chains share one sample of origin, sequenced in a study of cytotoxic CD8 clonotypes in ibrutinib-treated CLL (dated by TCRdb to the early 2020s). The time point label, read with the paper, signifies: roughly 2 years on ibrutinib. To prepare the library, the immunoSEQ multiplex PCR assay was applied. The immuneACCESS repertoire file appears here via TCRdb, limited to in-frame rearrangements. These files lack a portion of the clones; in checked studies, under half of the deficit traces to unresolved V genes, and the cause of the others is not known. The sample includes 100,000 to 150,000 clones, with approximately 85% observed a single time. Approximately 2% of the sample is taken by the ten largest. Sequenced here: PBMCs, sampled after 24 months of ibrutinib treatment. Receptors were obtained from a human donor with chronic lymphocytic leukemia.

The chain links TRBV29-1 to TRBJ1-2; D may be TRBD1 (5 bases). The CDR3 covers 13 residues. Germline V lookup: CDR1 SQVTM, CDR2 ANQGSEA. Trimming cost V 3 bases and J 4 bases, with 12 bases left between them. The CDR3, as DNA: TGCAGCGTTGATTTGTACAGGACCTATGGCTACACCTTC. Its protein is CSVDLYRTYGYTF. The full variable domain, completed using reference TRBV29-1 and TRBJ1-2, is SAVISQKPSRDICQRGTSLTIQCQVDSQVTMMFWYRQQPGQSLTLIATANQGSEATYESGFVIDKFPISRPNLTFSTLTVSNMSPEDSSIYLCSVDLYRTYGYTFGSGTRLTVV.

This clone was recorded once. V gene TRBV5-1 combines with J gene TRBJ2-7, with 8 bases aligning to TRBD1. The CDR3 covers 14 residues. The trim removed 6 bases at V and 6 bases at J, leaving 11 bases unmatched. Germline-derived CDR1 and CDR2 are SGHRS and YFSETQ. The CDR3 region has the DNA TGCGCCAGCAACTCGGGGGCAGGGGGCGCCGAGCAGTACTTC. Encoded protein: CASNSGAGGAEQYF. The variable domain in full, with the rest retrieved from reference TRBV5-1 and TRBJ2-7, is KAGVTQTPRYLIKTRGQQVTLSCSPISGHRSVSWYQQTPGQGLQFLFEYFSETQRNKGNFPGRFSGRQFSNSRSEMNVSTLELGDSALYLCASNSGAGGAEQYFGPGTRLTVT.

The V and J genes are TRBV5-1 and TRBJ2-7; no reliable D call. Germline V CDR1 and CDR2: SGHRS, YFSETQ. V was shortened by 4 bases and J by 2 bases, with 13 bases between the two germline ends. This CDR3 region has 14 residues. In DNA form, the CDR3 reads TGCGCCAGCAGCACCAAGACTGATCCCTACGAGCAGTACTTC. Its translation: CASSTKTDPYEQYF. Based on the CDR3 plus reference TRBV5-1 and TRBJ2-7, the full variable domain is KAGVTQTPRYLIKTRGQQVTLSCSPISGHRSVSWYQQTPGQGLQFLFEYFSETQRNKGNFPGRFSGRQFSNSRSEMNVSTLELGDSALYLCASSTKTDPYEQYFGPGTRLTVT.

The CDR3 DNA is TGTGCCAGCAGCTTGAAGCGGGGGGGCCACGGGAATGAGCAGTTCTTC. This gives the protein CASSLKRGGHGNEQFF. The chain links TRBV5-4 to TRBJ2-1; 10 bases align to TRBD2. This CDR3 region has 16 residues. Germline V gene lookup returns CDR1 SGHNT and CDR2 YYREEE (reference sequence). J lost 7 bases, V lost 1 base, and 8 bases had no gene match.

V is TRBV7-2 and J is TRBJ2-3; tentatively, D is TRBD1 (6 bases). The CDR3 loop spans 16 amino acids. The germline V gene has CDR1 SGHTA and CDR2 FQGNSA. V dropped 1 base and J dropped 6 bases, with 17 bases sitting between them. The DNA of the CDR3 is TGTGCCAGCAGCTTAGGTTGGGGCGACAGGCGGGATACGCAGTATTTT. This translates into CASSLGWGDRRDTQYF.

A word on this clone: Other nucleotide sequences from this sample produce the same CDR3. The CDR3 is CASSQDSGGASNTQYF. CDR3 nucleotide sequence: TGCGCCAGCAGCCAGGATAGCGGGGGGGCTTCCAATACGCAGTATTTT. This rearrangement joins TRBV4-1 to TRBJ2-3; 11 bases are a match to TRBD2. V lost 3 bases and J lost 7; bases outside the gene matches: 9. Germline V CDR1 and CDR2: MGHRA, YSYEKL. There are 16 residues in the CDR3.

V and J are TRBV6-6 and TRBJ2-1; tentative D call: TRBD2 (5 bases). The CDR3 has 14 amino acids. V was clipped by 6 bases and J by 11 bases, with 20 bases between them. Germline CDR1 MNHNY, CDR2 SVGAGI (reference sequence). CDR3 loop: CASRSQTAEGKQFF. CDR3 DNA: TGTGCCAGCAGAAGCCAGACGGCCGAGGGTAAGCAGTTCTTC.

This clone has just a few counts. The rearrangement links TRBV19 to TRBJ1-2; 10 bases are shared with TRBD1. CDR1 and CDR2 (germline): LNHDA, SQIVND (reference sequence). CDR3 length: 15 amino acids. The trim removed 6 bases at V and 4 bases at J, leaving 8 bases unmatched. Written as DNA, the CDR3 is TGTGCCAGTAGGGACCCGGGACAGGGGACCTATGGCTACACCTTC. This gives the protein CASRDPGQGTYGYTF.

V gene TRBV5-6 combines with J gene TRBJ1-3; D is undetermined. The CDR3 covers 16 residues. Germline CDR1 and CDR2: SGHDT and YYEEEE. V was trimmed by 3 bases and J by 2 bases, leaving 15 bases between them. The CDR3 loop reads CASSYPGTYPGNTIYF. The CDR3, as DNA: TGTGCCAGCAGCTACCCCGGCACCTACCCTGGAAACACCATATATTTT.

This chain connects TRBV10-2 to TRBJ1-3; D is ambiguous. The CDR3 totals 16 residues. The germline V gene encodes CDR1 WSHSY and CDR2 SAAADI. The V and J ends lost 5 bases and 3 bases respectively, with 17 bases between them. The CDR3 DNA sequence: TGCGCCAGCAGTTCCGGCCGGTCCTGGTTTGGAAACACCATATATTTT. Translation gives CASSSGRSWFGNTIYF.

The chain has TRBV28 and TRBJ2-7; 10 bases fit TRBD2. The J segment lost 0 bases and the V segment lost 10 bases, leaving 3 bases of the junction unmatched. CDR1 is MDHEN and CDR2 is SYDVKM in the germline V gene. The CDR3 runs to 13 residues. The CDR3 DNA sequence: TGTGCCACCCTAGCGGGGGTCTCCTACGAGCAGTACTTC. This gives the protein CATLAGVSYEQYF.

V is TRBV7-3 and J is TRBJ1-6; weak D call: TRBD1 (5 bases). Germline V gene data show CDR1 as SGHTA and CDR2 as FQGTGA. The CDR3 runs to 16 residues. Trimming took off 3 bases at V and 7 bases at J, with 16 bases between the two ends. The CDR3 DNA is TGTGCCAGCAGCTTGGGAGCAGGGTTGCCAAATTCACCCCTCCACTTT. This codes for CASSLGAGLPNSPLHF.

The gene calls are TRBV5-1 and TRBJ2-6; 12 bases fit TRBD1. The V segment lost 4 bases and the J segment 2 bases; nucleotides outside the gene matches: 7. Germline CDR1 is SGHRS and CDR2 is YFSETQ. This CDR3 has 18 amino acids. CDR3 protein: CASSPAGTGGAGANVLTF. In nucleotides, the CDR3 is TGCGCCAGCAGCCCCGCCGGGACAGGGGGCGCTGGGGCCAACGTCCTGACTTTC.

CDR3 sequence: CSAVVALAVQETQYF. Here the CDR3 DNA reads TGCAGCGCCGTTGTAGCACTAGCGGTCCAAGAGACCCAGTACTTC. The chain uses TRBV29-1 and TRBJ2-5; TRBD2 agrees at 8 bases. Trimming took 7 bases from V and 1 from J; bases not matched to a gene: 11. The CDR3 is 15 amino acids. Germline CDR1 is SQVTM and CDR2 is ANQGSEA. The whole variable domain, remainder taken from reference TRBV29-1 and TRBJ2-5, is SAVISQKPSRDICQRGTSLTIQCQVDSQVTMMFWYRQQPGQSLTLIATANQGSEATYESGFVIDKFPISRPNLTFSTLTVSNMSPEDSSIYLCSAVVALAVQETQYFGPGTRLLVL.